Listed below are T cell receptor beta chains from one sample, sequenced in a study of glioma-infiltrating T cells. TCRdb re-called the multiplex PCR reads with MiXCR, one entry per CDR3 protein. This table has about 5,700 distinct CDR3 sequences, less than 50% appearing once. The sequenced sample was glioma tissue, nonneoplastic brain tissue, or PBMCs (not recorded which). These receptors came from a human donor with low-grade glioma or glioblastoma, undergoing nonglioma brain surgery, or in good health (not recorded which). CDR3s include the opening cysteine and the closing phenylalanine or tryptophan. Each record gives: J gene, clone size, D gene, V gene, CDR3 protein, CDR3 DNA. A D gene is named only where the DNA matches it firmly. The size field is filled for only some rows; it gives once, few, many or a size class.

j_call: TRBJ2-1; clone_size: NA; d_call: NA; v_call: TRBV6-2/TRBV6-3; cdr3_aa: CASKASSYNEQFF; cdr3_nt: TGTGCCAGCAAGGCTAGCTCCTACAATGAGCAGTTCTTC
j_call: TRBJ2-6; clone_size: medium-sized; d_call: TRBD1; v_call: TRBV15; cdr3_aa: CATSRWDRVGANVLTF; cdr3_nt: TGTGCCACCAGCAGGTGGGACAGGGTAGGGGCCAACGTCCTGACTTTC
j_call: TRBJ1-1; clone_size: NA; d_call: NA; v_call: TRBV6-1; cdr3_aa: CASSPNRASMNTEAFF; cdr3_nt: TGTGCCAGCAGTCCTAACAGGGCGAGTATGAACACTGAAGCTTTCTTT
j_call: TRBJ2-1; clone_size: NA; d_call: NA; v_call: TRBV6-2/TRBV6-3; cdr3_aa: CASTPGADARSYNEQSF; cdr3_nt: TGTGCAAGCACTCCCGGGGCTGATGCTAGGTCCTACAATGAGCAGTCCTTC
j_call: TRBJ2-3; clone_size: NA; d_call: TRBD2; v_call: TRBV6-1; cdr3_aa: CASSRSGTQPQYF; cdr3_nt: TGTGCCAGCAGTCGAAGCGGGACCCAACCGCAGTATTTT
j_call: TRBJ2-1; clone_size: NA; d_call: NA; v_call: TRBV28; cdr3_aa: CASSFTYNEQFF; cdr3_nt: TGTGCCAGCAGTTTCACCTACAATGAGCAGTTCTTC
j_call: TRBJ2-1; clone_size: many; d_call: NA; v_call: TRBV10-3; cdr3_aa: CAISTTWEQFF; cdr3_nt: TGTGCCATCAGCACCACTTGGGAGCAGTTCTTC
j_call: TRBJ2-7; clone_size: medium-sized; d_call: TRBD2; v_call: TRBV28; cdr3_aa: CASGTSGTYEQYF; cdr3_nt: TGTGCCAGCGGGACTAGCGGGACGTACGAGCAGTACTTC
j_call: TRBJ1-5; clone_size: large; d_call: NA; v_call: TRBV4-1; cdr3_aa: CASSQDSNSNQPQHF; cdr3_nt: TGCGCCAGCAGCCAGGACAGTAATAGCAATCAGCCCCAGCATTTT
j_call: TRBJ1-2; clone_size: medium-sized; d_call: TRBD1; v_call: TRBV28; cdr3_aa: CASRPGQAYGYTF; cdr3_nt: TGTGCCAGCAGGCCCGGACAGGCCTATGGCTACACCTTC
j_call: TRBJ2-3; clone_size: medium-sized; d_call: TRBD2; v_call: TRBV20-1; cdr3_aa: CSAIRGTSGIFTDTQYF; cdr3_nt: TGCAGTGCCATTCGAGGAACTAGCGGGATCTTCACAGATACGCAGTATTTT
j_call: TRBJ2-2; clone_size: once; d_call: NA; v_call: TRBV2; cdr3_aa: CASSERTSIPGELFF; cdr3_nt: TGTGCCAGCAGTGAAAGAACTAGCATCCCCGGGGAGCTGTTTTTT
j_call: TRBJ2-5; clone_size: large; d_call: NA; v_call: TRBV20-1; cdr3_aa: CSARPRAETQYF; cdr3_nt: TGCAGTGCTAGACCGCGAGCGGAGACCCAGTACTTC
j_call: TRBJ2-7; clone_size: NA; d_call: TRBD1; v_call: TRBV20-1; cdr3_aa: CSADRGGGEQYF; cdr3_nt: TGCAGTGCCGACAGGGGCGGCGGCGAGCAGTACTTC
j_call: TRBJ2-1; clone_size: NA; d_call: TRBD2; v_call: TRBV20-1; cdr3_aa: CSARDIGTSGRAYNEQFF; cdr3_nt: TGCAGTGCTAGAGATATTGGGACTAGCGGGAGGGCCTACAATGAGCAGTTCTTC
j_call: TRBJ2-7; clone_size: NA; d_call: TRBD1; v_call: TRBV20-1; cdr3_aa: CSASPGQDEQYF; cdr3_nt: TGCAGTGCGTCACCGGGACAGGACGAGCAGTACTTC
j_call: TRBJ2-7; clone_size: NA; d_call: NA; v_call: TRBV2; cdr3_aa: CASSDRSSYEQYF; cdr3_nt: TGTGCCAGCAGTGACAGAAGCTCCTACGAGCAGTACTTC
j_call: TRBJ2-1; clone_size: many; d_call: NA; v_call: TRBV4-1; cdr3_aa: CASSPPPGRGSYNEQFF; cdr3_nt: TGCGCCAGCAGCCCCCCCCCGGGGCGGGGCTCCTACAATGAGCAGTTCTTC
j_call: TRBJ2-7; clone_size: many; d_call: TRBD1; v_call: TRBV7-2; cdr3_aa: CASSLGQGIHEQYF; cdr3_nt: TGTGCCAGCAGCCTGGGACAGGGTATCCACGAGCAGTACTTC
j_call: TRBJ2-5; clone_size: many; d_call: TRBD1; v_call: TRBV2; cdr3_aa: CASTRDRVGETQYF; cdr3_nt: TGTGCCAGCACCCGGGACAGGGTTGGAGAGACCCAGTACTTC
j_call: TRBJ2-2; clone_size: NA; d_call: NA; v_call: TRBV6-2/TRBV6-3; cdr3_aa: CASSQFASAGELFF; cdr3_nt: TGTGCCAGCAGCCAATTTGCGTCGGCAGGGGAGCTGTTTTTT
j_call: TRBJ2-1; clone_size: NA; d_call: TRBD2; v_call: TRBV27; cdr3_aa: CASSITSGSYNEQFF; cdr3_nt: TGTGCCAGCAGTATAACTAGCGGGTCCTACAATGAGCAGTTCTTC
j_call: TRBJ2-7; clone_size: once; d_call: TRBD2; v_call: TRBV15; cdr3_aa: CATSRGGSSYEQYF; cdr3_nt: TGTGCCACCAGCAGGGGCGGGAGCTCCTACGAGCAGTACTTC
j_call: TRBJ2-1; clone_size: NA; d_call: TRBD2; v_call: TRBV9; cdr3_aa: CASSPAGREQFF; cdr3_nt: TGTGCCAGCAGCCCAGCGGGACGTGAGCAGTTCTTC
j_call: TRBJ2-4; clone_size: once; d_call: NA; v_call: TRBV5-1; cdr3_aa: CASSFQDDSSPRAKNIQYF; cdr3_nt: TGCGCCAGCAGCTTCCAGGACGATAGTTCACCCCGAGCCAAAAACATTCAGTACTTC
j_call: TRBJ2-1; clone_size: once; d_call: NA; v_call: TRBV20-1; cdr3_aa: CSTRRADGVIYEQFF; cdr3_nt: TGCAGTACTAGAAGGGCGGATGGAGTAATATACGAGCAGTTCTTC
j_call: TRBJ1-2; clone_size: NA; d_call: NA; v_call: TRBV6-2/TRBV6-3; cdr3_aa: CASSPGTSANYGYTF; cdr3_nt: TGTGCAAGCAGCCCCGGGACATCAGCTAACTATGGCTACACCTTC
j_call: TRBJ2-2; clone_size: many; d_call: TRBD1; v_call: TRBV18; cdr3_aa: CASSLRTGGQGELFF; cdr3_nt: TGTGCCAGCTCACTTCGGACAGGGGGCCAAGGGGAGCTGTTTTTT
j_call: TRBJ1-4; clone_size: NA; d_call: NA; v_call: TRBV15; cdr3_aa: CATSIQKTFPEPLFF; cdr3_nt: TGTGCCACCAGCATCCAGAAGACTTTTCCTGAACCACTGTTTTTT
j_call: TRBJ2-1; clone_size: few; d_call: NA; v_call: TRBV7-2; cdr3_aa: CASSQGGQGYNEQFF; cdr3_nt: TGTGCCAGCAGCCAAGGGGGGCAGGGGTACAATGAGCAGTTCTTC
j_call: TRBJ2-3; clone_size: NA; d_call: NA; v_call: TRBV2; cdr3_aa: CASLETLRGSGTGELYF; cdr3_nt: TGTGCCAGCCTTGAAACACTCAGAGGGTCTGGCACCGGGGAGCTGTATTTT
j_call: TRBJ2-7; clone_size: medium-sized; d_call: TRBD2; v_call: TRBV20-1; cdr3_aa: CSARAPPGLAGTLRSYEQYF; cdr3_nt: TGCAGTGCTAGAGCTCCCCCGGGACTAGCGGGAACCCTTAGGTCCTACGAGCAGTACTTC
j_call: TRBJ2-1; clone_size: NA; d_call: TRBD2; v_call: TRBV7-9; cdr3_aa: CASSRPGLAGLGYEQFF; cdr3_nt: TGTGCCAGCAGCCGGCCGGGACTAGCGGGACTGGGCTATGAGCAGTTCTTC
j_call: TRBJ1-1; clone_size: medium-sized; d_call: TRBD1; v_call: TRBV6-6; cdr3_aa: CASSYSTQGGTEAFF; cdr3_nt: TGTGCCAGCAGTTACTCAACCCAGGGGGGAACTGAAGCTTTCTTT
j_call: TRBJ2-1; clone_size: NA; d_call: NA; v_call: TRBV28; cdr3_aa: CAPLILNNEQFF; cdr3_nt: TGTGCCCCCCTAATACTGAACAATGAGCAGTTCTTC
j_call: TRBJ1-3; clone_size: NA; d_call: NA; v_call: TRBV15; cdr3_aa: CATSGDRQGGNTIYF; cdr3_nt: TGTGCCACCAGCGGAGATCGTCAGGGGGGAAACACCATATATTTT
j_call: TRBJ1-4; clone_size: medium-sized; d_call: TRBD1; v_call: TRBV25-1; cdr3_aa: CASSDRGNEKLFF; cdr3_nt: TGTGCCAGCAGCGACAGGGGTAATGAAAAACTGTTTTTT
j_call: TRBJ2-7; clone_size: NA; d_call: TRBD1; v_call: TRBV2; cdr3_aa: CARQGTGYGEQYF; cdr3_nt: TGTGCCAGACAAGGGACAGGGTACGGCGAGCAGTACTTC
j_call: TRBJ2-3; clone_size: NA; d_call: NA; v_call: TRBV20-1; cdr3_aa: CSASVGTQYF; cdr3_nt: TGCAGTGCTAGTGTGGGTACGCAGTATTTT
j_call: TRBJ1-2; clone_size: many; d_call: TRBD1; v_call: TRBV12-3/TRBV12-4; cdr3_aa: CASSLTGPNYGYTF; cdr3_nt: TGTGCCAGCAGCCTGACAGGGCCTAACTATGGCTACACCTTC
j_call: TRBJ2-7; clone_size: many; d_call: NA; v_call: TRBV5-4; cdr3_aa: CASSLRLTRTATYEQYF; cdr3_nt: TGTGCCAGCAGCTTGCGGCTGACTAGGACTGCCACCTACGAGCAGTACTTC
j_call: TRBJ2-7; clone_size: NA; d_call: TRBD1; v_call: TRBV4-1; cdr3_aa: CASSQYRQGAFYEQYF; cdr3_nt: TGCGCCAGCAGCCAATATCGCCAGGGGGCATTCTACGAGCAGTACTTC
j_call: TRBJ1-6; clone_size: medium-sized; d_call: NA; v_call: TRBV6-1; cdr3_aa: CASSDGYNSPLHF; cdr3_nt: TGTGCCAGCAGTGACGGCTATAATTCACCCCTCCACTTT
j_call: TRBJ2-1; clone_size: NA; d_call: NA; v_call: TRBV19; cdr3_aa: CTSSPGGTASSYNEQFF; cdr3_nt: TGTACCAGTAGTCCCGGCGGGACTGCCAGCTCCTACAATGAGCAGTTCTTC
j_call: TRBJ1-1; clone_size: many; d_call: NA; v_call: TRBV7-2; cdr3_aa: CASSAYIFTEAFF; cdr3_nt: TGTGCCAGCAGCGCCTACATTTTCACTGAAGCTTTCTTT
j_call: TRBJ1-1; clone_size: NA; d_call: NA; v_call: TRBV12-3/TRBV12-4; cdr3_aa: CASSLWENTEAFF; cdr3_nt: TGTGCCAGCAGTTTATGGGAGAACACTGAAGCTTTCTTT
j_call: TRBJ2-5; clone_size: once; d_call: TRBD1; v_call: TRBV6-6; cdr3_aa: CASSSNRQGSETQYF; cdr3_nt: TGTGCCAGCAGTTCCAATAGACAGGGGTCAGAGACCCAGTACTTC
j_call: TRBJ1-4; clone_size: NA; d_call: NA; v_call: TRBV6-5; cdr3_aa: CAGSSRDLSTNEKLFF; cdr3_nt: TGTGCCGGCAGTTCGAGGGATTTGTCAACTAATGAAAAACTGTTTTTT